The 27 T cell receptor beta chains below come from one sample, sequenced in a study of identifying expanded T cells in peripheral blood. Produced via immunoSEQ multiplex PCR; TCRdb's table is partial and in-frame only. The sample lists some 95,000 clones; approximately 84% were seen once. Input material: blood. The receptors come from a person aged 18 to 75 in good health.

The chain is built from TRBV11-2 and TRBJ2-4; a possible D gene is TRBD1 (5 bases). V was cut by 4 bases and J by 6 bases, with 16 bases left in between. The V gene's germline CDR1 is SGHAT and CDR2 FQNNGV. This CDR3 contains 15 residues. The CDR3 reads CASSSWMGQGNIQYF. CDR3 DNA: TGTGCCAGCAGCTCGTGGATGGGGCAGGGAAACATTCAGTACTTC.

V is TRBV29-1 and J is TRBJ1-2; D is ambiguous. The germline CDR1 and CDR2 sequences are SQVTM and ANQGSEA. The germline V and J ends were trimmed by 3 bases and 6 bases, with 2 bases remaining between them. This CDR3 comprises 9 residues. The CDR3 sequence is CSVDDGYTF. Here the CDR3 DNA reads TGCAGCGTTGACGATGGCTACACCTTC.

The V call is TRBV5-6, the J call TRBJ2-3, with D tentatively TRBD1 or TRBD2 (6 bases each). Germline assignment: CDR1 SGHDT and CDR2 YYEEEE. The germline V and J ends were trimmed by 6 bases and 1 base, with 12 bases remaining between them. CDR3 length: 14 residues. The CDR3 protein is CASTQRGGTDTQYF. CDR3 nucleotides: TGTGCCAGCACCCAAAGGGGGGGCACAGATACGCAGTATTTT.

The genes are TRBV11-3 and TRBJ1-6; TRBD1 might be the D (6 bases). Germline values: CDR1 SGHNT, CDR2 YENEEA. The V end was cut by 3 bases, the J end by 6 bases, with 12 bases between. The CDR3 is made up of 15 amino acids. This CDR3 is CASSFRTAINSPLHF. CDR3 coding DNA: TGTGCCAGCAGCTTTCGGACAGCTATTAATTCACCCCTCCACTTT.

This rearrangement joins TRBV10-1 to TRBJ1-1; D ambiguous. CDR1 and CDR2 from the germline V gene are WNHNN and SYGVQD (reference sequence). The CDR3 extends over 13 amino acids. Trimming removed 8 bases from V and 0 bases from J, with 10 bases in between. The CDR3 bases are TGCGCCAGCGCGAATAGGGTGAACACTGAAGCTTTCTTT. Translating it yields CASANRVNTEAFF.

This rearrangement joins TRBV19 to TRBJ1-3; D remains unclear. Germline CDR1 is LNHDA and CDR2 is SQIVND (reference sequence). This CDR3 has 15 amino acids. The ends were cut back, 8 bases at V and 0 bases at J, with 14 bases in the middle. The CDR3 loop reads CASRISQTSGNTIYF. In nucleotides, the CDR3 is TGTGCCAGTCGAATTTCCCAGACCTCTGGAAACACCATATATTTT.

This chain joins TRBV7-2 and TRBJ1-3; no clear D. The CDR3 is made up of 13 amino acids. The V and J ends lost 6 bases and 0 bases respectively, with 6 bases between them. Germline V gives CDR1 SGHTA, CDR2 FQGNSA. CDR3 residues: CASRLVSGNTIYF. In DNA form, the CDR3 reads TGTGCCAGCAGGTTGGTCTCTGGAAACACCATATATTTT. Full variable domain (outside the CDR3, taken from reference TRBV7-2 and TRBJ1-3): GAGVSQSPSNKVTEKGKDVELRCDPISGHTALYWYRQSLGQGLEFLIYFQGNSAPDKSGLPSDRFSAERTGGSVSTLTIQRTQQEDSAVYLCASRLVSGNTIYFGEGSWLTVV.

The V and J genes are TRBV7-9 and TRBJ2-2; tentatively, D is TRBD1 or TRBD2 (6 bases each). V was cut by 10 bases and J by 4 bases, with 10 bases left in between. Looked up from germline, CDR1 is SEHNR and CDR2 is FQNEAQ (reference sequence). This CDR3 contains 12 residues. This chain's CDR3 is CANEGGTGELFF. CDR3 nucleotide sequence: TGTGCCAACGAGGGGGGCACCGGGGAGCTGTTTTTT.

In nucleotides, the CDR3 is TGTGCCAGCAAATCAGAAGACTACAGGGTCGGTGGCTACACCTTC. This gives the protein CASKSEDYRVGGYTF. The rearrangement uses TRBV6-1 and TRBJ1-2, with D possibly matching TRBD1 (6 bases). Trimming took off 7 bases at V and 7 bases at J, with 22 bases between the two ends. The CDR3 has 15 residues. Germline-derived CDR1 and CDR2 are MNHNS and SASEGT.

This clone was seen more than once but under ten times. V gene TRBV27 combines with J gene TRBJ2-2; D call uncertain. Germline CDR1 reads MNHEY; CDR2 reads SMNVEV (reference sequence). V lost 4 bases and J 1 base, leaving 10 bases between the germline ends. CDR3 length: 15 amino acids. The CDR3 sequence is CASSSWAQNTGELFF. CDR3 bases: TGTGCCAGCAGTTCGTGGGCTCAGAACACCGGGGAGCTGTTTTTT.

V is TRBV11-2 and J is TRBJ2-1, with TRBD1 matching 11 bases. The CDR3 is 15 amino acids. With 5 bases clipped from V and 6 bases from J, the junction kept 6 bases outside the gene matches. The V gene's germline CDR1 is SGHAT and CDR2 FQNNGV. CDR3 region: CASSLGQGAGNEQFF. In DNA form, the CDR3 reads TGTGCCAGCAGCCTTGGACAGGGGGCGGGCAATGAGCAGTTCTTC.

The CDR3 is CASSQGDPGKDGYTF. CDR3 sequence (DNA): TGCGCCAGCAGCCAAGGGGACCCAGGGAAGGATGGCTACACCTTC. The chain combines TRBV4-3 with TRBJ1-2, with a possible D match to TRBD1 (5 bases). Trimming removed 1 base at V and 6 bases at J, with 15 bases between. Germline loops: CDR1 LGHNA, CDR2 YSLEER. This CDR3 comprises 15 residues.

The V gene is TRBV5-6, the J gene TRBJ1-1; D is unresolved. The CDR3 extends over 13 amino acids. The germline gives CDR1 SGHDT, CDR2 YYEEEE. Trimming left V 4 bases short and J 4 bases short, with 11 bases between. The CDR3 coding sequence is TGTGCCAGCAGCAACAGAAGGGCCACTGAAGCTTTCTTT. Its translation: CASSNRRATEAFF.

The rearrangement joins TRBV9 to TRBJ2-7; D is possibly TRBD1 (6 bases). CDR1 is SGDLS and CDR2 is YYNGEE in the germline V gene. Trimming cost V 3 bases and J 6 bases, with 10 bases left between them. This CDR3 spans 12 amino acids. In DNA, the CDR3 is TGTGCCAGCAGCGCCTTAGGGGGCGAGCAGTACTTC. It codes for CASSALGGEQYF.

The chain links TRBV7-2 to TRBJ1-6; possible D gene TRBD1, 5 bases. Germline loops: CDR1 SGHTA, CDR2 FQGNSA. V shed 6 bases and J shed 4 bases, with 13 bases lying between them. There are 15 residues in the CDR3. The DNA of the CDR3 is TGTGCCAGCAGTACCGGGACTCTTTATAATTCACCCCTCCACTTT. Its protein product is CASSTGTLYNSPLHF. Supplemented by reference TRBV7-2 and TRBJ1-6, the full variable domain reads GAGVSQSPSNKVTEKGKDVELRCDPISGHTALYWYRQSLGQGLEFLIYFQGNSAPDKSGLPSDRFSAERTGGSVSTLTIQRTQQEDSAVYLCASSTGTLYNSPLHFGNGTRLTVT.

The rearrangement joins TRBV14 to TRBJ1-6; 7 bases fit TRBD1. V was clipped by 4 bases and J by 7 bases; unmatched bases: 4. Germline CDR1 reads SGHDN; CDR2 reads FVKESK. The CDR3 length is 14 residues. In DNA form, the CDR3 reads TGTGCCAGCAGCCTGACAGGGTTGAATTCACCCCTCCACTTT. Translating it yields CASSLTGLNSPLHF.

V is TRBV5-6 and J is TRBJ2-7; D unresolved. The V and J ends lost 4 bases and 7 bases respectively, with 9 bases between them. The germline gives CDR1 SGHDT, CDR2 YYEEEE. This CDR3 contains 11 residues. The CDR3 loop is CASSRALEQYF. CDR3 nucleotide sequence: TGTGCCAGCAGCCGCGCATTAGAGCAGTACTTC.

The CDR3 region has the DNA TGTGCCAGTAGTATCGACAGGCCAGGGACCGGGGAGCTGTTTTTT. Translated: CASSIDRPGTGELFF. The gene calls are TRBV19 and TRBJ2-2; the D gene is possibly TRBD1 (6 bases). Germline loops: CDR1 LNHDA, CDR2 SQIVND (reference sequence). The CDR3 length is 15 residues. V lost 3 bases to trimming and J lost 5 bases, with 13 bases between them.

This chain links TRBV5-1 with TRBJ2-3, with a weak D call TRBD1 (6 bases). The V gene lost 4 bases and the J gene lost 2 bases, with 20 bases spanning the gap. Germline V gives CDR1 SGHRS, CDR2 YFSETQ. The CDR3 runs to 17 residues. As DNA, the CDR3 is TGCGCCAGCAGCCTGATTCCCCAGGGGATATCCACAGATACGCAGTATTTT. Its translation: CASSLIPQGISTDTQYF.

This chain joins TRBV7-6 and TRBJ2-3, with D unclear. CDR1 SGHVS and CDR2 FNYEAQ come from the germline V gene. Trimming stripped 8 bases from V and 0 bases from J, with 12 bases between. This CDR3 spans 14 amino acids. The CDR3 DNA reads TGTGCCAGCGGCGTCGGTGGGAGCACAGATACGCAGTATTTT. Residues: CASGVGGSTDTQYF.

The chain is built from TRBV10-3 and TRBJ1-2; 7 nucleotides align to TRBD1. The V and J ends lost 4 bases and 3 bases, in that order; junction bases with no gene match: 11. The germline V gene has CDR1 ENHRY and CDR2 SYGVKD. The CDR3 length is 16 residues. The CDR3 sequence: CAISGDSTSWDYGYTF. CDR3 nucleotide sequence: TGTGCCATCAGTGGGGACAGTACGAGTTGGGACTATGGCTACACCTTC.

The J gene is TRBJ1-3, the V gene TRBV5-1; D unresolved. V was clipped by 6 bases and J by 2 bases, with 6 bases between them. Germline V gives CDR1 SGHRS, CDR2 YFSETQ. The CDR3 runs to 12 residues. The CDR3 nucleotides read TGCGCCAGCACGGAGCCTGGAAACACCATATATTTT. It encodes CASTEPGNTIYF. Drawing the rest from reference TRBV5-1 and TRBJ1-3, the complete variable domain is KAGVTQTPRYLIKTRGQQVTLSCSPISGHRSVSWYQQTPGQGLQFLFEYFSETQRNKGNFPGRFSGRQFSNSRSEMNVSTLELGDSALYLCASTEPGNTIYFGEGSWLTVV.

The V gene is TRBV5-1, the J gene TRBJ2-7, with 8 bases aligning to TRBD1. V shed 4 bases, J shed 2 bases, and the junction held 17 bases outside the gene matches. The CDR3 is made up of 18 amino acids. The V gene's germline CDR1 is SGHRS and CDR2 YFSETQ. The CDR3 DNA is TGCGCCAGCAGCCCCCAACCCTCGGACAGGGCCTCGGCCTACGAGCAGTACTTC. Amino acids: CASSPQPSDRASAYEQYF.

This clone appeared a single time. The CDR3 DNA sequence: TGTGCCAGCAGCATTAGACTCGACACTGAAGCTTTCTTT. Its translation: CASSIRLDTEAFF. The rearrangement joins TRBV7-2 to TRBJ1-1, with D unclear. CDR3 length equals 13 residues. V gave up 5 bases and J gave up 3 bases, with 10 bases separating them. The germline gives CDR1 SGHTA, CDR2 FQGNSA.

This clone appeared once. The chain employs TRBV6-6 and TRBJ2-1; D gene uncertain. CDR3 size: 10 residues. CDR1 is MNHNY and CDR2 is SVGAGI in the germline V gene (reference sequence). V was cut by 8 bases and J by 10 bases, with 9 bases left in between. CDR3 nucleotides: TGTGCCAGCGGCCGCGCGGAGCAGTTCTTC. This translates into CASGRAEQFF.

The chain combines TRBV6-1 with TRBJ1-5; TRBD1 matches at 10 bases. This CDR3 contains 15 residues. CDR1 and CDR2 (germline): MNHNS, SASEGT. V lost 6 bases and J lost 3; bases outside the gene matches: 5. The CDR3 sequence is CASRPGQGHNQPQHF. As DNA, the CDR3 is TGTGCCAGCAGACCGGGACAGGGGCACAATCAGCCCCAGCATTTT.

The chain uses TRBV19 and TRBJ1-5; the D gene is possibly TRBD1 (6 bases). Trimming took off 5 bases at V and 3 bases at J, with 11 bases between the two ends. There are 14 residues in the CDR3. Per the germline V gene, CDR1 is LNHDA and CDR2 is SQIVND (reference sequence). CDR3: CASSHRVDNQPQHF. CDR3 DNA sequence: TGTGCCAGTAGTCACAGGGTCGACAATCAGCCCCAGCATTTT.